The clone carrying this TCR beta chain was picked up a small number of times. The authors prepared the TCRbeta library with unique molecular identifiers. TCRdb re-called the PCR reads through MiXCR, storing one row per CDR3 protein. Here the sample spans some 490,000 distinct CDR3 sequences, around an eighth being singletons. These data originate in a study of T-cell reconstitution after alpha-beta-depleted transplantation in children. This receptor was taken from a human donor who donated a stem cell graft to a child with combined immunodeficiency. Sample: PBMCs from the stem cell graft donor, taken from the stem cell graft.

The CDR3 DNA is TGTGCCAGCAGCCACGACCTGACGAGACAGGTCCAAGAGACCCAGTACTTC. Translated: CASSHDLTRQVQETQYF. The chain carries TRBV5-6 and TRBJ2-5, with a weak D call TRBD1 (6 bases). Trimming removed 4 bases at V and 1 base at J, with 20 bases between. This CDR3 is built from 17 residues. CDR1 is SGHDT and CDR2 is YYEEEE in the germline V gene.